This T cell receptor beta chain was sequenced in a study of Siglec-9 on CD8 T cells in melanoma. This table comes from immunoSEQ multiplex PCR, and its TCRdb copy is limited to in-frame clones, with some not included. The sample lists almost 30,000 clones, 80% occurring once. CDR1 is SGHAT, CDR2 FQNNGV, per germline. The V end lost 5 bases, the J end lost 3 bases, and 9 bases lay between the germline ends. This CDR3 contains 13 residues. The chain employs TRBV11-2 and TRBJ2-3; D not resolved. The specimen sequenced was Siglec-9- CD8+ T cells sorted from blood. This TCR was recovered from a human donor in good health. The CDR3 reads CASSREATDTQYF. CDR3 coding DNA: TGTGCCAGCAGCCGAGAAGCGACAGATACGCAGTATTTT. Full variable domain (outside the CDR3, taken from reference TRBV11-2 and TRBJ2-3): EAGVAQSPRYKIIEKRQSVAFWCNPISGHATLYWYQQILGQGPKLLIQFQNNGVVDDSQLPKDRFSAERLKGVDSTLKIQPAKLEDSAVYLCASSREATDTQYFGPGTRLTVL.